A single sample is the source of the 30 T cell receptor beta chains below, sequenced in a study of T cell responses to AZD1222 COVID-19 vaccine. Sequenced by immunoSEQ multiplex PCR; TCRdb stores in-frame clones only, minus some. This sample carries roughly 120,000 clones, 92% of them seen once, and the ten largest clones take over 6%. Sequencing was performed on peripheral blood, taken on day 0 of AZD1222 vaccination. All receptors derive from an adult in good health.

This sequence joins TRBV5-5 and TRBJ1-1, with 7 positions matching TRBD1. This CDR3 has 14 amino acids. V dropped 5 bases and J dropped 5; count of bases not matched to a gene: 9. Germline CDR1 SGHKS, CDR2 YYEKEE (reference sequence). The CDR3, as DNA: TGTGCCAGCAGTTCTAGGGGGCGAGATACTGAAGCTTTCTTT. This sequence encodes CASSSRGRDTEAFF.

The V gene is TRBV11-2, the J gene TRBJ2-3; D ambiguous. The CDR3 spans 16 residues. V lost 4 bases and J 0 bases, leaving 14 bases between the germline ends. From germline, CDR1 is SGHAT and CDR2 FQNNGV. The CDR3 DNA sequence: TGTGCCAGCAGCTCTATGGGTGGTTATAGCACAGATACGCAGTATTTT. Its translation is CASSSMGGYSTDTQYF. The full variable domain, rest sourced from reference TRBV11-2 and TRBJ2-3, is EAGVAQSPRYKIIEKRQSVAFWCNPISGHATLYWYQQILGQGPKLLIQFQNNGVVDDSQLPKDRFSAERLKGVDSTLKIQPAKLEDSAVYLCASSSMGGYSTDTQYFGPGTRLTVL.

V is TRBV5-8 and J is TRBJ2-5; D call uncertain. CDR1 and CDR2 (germline): SGHTS, YDEGEE. The CDR3 has 14 amino acids. Trimming shortened V by 0 bases and J by 1 base, and 7 bases separated the two germline ends. CDR3 loop: CASSLGRSQETQYF. The CDR3 region has the DNA TGTGCCAGCAGCTTGGGACGGAGCCAAGAGACCCAGTACTTC.

CDR3 in DNA: TGTGCCAGCAGTCCAGACAGGGGCAAATATGGCTACACCTTC. Amino acids: CASSPDRGKYGYTF. The chain combines TRBV28 with TRBJ1-2; 8 bases align to TRBD1. Germline V gene lookup returns CDR1 MDHEN and CDR2 SYDVKM. V was pared by 5 bases and J by 5 bases, with 7 bases of the junction left unmatched. The CDR3 consists of 14 residues.

The rearrangement joins TRBV5-1 to TRBJ1-1; D gene uncertain. V lost 4 bases to trimming and J lost 4 bases, with 14 bases between them. This CDR3 has 14 residues. Germline V gene lookup returns CDR1 SGHRS and CDR2 YFSETQ. CDR3 bases: TGCGCCAGCAGCCTCCCTGTCCAAGGCACTGAAGCTTTCTTT. It is translated as CASSLPVQGTEAFF.

The chain carries TRBV5-1 and TRBJ1-1; D is uncertain. CDR3 size: 14 residues. Germline CDR1 reads SGHRS; CDR2 reads YFSETQ. Deletions cut 2 bases from V and 0 bases from J, with 8 bases between. The CDR3 here is CASSFVAMNTEAFF. The CDR3 DNA follows: TGCGCCAGCAGCTTTGTTGCCATGAACACTGAAGCTTTCTTT.

The rearrangement links TRBV18 to TRBJ1-6; maybe TRBD1 (5 bases). The CDR3 has 13 residues. V lost 3 bases, J lost 13 bases, and 13 bases lay in between. The V gene's germline CDR1 is KGHSH and CDR2 LQKENI. CDR3 nucleotides: TGTGCCAGCTCACCCTACGACAGCCGTCCCCTCCACTTT. This sequence encodes CASSPYDSRPLHF.

The chain recombines TRBV3-1 (or the pseudogene TRBV3-2) with TRBJ1-2; D possibly corresponds to TRBD1 (6 bases). V lost 0 bases and J 4 bases, leaving 6 bases between the germline ends. The CDR3 has 13 amino acids. Per germline, CDR1 LGHDT and CDR2 YNNKEL (reference sequence). The CDR3 DNA reads TGTGCCAGCAGCCAAGAGACAGGCTATGGCTACACCTTC. Protein sequence: CASSQETGYGYTF.

V and J are TRBV2 and TRBJ1-5; D is uncertain. The germline gives CDR1 SNHLY, CDR2 FYNNEI. This CDR3 contains 12 residues. With 5 bases removed from V and 7 bases from J, the gap between germline ends came to 9 bases. The CDR3 bases are TGTGCCAGCAGTTCCCTCTGGCAGCCCCAGCATTTT. It translates to CASSSLWQPQHF.

The chain recombines TRBV19 with TRBJ1-1; D unclear. V was clipped by 3 bases and J by 7 bases, with 12 bases between them. Looked up from germline, CDR1 is LNHDA and CDR2 is SQIVND (reference sequence). The CDR3 is 13 residues long. The CDR3 sequence is CASSIGLGFEAFF. The CDR3 DNA reads as TGTGCCAGTAGTATCGGGTTGGGATTTGAAGCTTTCTTT.

This chain connects TRBV6-5 to TRBJ1-5; D gene unclear. This CDR3 region has 14 residues. Per germline, CDR1 MNHEY and CDR2 SVGAGI. Between the trimmed V and J ends, which lost 0 bases and 13 bases, there was a span of 16 bases. In DNA, the CDR3 is TGTGCCAGCAGTTACTCGGGGAATCTCGAACGGCAGCATTTT. It encodes CASSYSGNLERQHF.

The chain couples TRBV5-1 to TRBJ2-7; D ambiguous. V dropped 0 bases and J dropped 3 bases, with 16 bases sitting between them. This CDR3 has 16 amino acids. Germline V gene data show CDR1 as SGHRS and CDR2 as YFSETQ. The CDR3 nucleotides read TGCGCCAGCAGCTTGGCCCTGGGCGGAACCTACTACGAGCAGTACTTC. Residues: CASSLALGGTYYEQYF.

This chain uses TRBV9 with TRBJ2-1, with 12 bases lining up with TRBD2. V lost 3 bases to trimming and J lost 3 bases; unmatched junction nucleotides: 10. The germline V gene has CDR1 SGDLS and CDR2 YYNGEE. The CDR3 length is 18 residues. CDR3 region: CASSGRTSGDKLYNEQFF. CDR3 sequence (DNA): TGTGCCAGCAGCGGACGGACTAGCGGGGACAAACTCTACAATGAGCAGTTCTTC.

The rearrangement links TRBV7-9 to TRBJ2-7; 8 nucleotides align to TRBD1. V gave up 1 base and J gave up 3 bases; unmatched junction bases: 8. The CDR3 covers 16 residues. Germline CDR1 reads SEHNR; CDR2 reads FQNEAQ (reference sequence). As DNA, the CDR3 is TGTGCCAGCAGCTTAGAAGGACAGGGAAAAATCTACGAGCAGTACTTC. Translating it yields CASSLEGQGKIYEQYF. The full variable domain, completed using reference TRBV7-9 and TRBJ2-7, is DTGVSQNPRHKITKRGQNVTFRCDPISEHNRLYWYRQTLGQGPEFLTYFQNEAQLEKSRLLSDRFSAERPKGSFSTLEIQRTEQGDSAMYLCASSLEGQGKIYEQYFGPGTRLTVT.

The chain links TRBV7-9 to TRBJ2-5; possible D gene TRBD2, 6 bases. V gave up 5 bases and J gave up 2 bases, with 15 bases separating them. This CDR3 has 15 amino acids. Germline V lookup: CDR1 SEHNR, CDR2 FQNEAQ (reference sequence). The CDR3 nucleotides read TGTGCCAGCAGCCGGGCGGGGAGCCCGCAAGAGACCCAGTACTTC. Translation gives CASSRAGSPQETQYF.

The chain is built from TRBV5-4 and TRBJ1-2; D is uncertain. CDR3 length: 14 residues. V lost 0 bases and J 1 base, leaving 7 bases between the germline ends. CDR1 is SGHNT and CDR2 is YYREEE in the germline V gene (reference sequence). The CDR3 coding sequence is TGTGCCAGCAGCTTGGATGGTTTTAACTATGGCTACACCTTC. Amino acids: CASSLDGFNYGYTF.

V is TRBV2 and J is TRBJ2-7; possibly TRBD1 for D (6 bases). The CDR3 totals 13 residues. V lost 7 bases, J lost 1 base, and 11 bases lay in between. The germline V gene has CDR1 SNHLY and CDR2 FYNNEI. CDR3 protein: CASTGGQSYEQYF. The CDR3 DNA is TGTGCCAGCACTGGGGGCCAGTCCTACGAGCAGTACTTC.

The chain carries TRBV18 and TRBJ1-3; no firm D call. The CDR3 extends over 17 amino acids. From germline, CDR1 is KGHSH and CDR2 LQKENI. Trimming shortened V by 3 bases and J by 0 bases, and 15 bases separated the two germline ends. The CDR3 reads CASSPSLAGASGNTIYF. CDR3 sequence (DNA): TGTGCCAGCTCACCTTCTCTGGCCGGAGCCTCTGGAAACACCATATATTTT.

The genes are TRBV28 and TRBJ2-1, with 7 bases lining up with TRBD1. Per the germline V gene, CDR1 is MDHEN and CDR2 is SYDVKM. The CDR3 has 14 amino acids. The trim removed 3 bases at V and 7 bases at J, leaving 6 bases unmatched. The CDR3, as DNA: TGTGCCAGCAGTTTCCCAGCCAGGGGGAATGAGCAGTTCTTC. Protein product: CASSFPARGNEQFF.

J is TRBJ2-3 and V is TRBV24-1; D gene uncertain. The CDR3 extends over 12 amino acids. The germline V gene encodes CDR1 KGHDR and CDR2 SFDVKD. V was pared by 9 bases and J by 0 bases, with 6 bases between. The CDR3 nucleotides read TGTGCCACCGGACCTAGCACAGATACGCAGTATTTT. It yields the protein CATGPSTDTQYF.

CDR3 in DNA: TGTGCCAGTAGTATCGGCAGGGTGGGCACAGATACGCAGTATTTT. This encodes CASSIGRVGTDTQYF. The V and J genes are TRBV19 and TRBJ2-3; tentatively, D is TRBD1 (5 bases). The V end lost 3 bases, the J end lost 1 base, and 11 bases lay between the germline ends. Germline assignment: CDR1 LNHDA and CDR2 SQIVND (reference sequence). This CDR3 has 15 amino acids.

The chain employs TRBV19 and TRBJ2-7, with TRBD1 identical over 9 bases. This CDR3 comprises 13 residues. Germline V gene lookup returns CDR1 LNHDA and CDR2 SQIVND (reference sequence). J was trimmed by 6 bases and V by 4 bases; bases with no gene match: 4. CDR3 residues: CASSRGQGSEQYF. Here the CDR3 DNA reads TGTGCCAGTAGTAGGGGACAGGGTAGCGAGCAGTACTTC.

The V call is TRBV28, the J call TRBJ2-7, with TRBD1 as a possible D gene (6 bases). Germline CDR1 and CDR2: MDHEN and SYDVKM. V lost 6 bases to trimming and J lost 7 bases, with 22 bases between them. The CDR3 contains 15 residues. The CDR3 reads CASSSDRILRWEQYF. The CDR3, as DNA: TGTGCCAGCAGCAGCGACAGGATCCTACGATGGGAGCAGTACTTC.

The gene calls are TRBV5-6 and TRBJ1-5; D unclear. CDR1 is SGHDT, CDR2 YYEEEE, per germline. V was pared by 0 bases and J by 5 bases, with 9 bases between. The CDR3 covers 14 residues. CDR3 region: CASSLVGSDQPQHF. The CDR3 DNA is TGTGCCAGCAGCTTGGTTGGGTCCGATCAGCCCCAGCATTTT.

The V gene is TRBV6-1, the J gene TRBJ1-1; D is perhaps TRBD1 (5 bases). The CDR3 consists of 14 residues. Trimming took off 3 bases at V and 7 bases at J, with 15 bases between the two ends. From germline, CDR1 is MNHNS and CDR2 SASEGT. CDR3 bases: TGTGCCAGCAGTGATCAATACAGGCGCCGTGAAGCTTTCTTT. Translation gives CASSDQYRRREAFF.

V is TRBV28 and J is TRBJ1-5, with 8 positions matching TRBD1. Germline V gene sequence: CDR1 MDHEN, CDR2 SYDVKM. The CDR3 spans 15 residues. The ends lost 7 bases at V and 3 bases at J; junction bases unmatched: 8. CDR3 sequence (DNA): TGTGCCAGCATTTGGGCGGACAGGGACAATCAGCCCCAGCATTTT. This codes for CASIWADRDNQPQHF.

This clone was detected only once. The rearrangement joins TRBV5-6 to TRBJ2-7, with no clear D. CDR3 length: 12 residues. Germline V CDR1 and CDR2: SGHDT, YYEEEE. V was trimmed by 0 bases and J by 7 bases, leaving 8 bases between them. The CDR3 is CASSLAGWEQYF. CDR3 nucleotide sequence: TGTGCCAGCAGCTTGGCCGGATGGGAGCAGTACTTC.

The gene calls are TRBV6-5 and TRBJ2-3; 7 bases are shared with TRBD1. The CDR3 runs 14 residues. Looked up from germline, CDR1 is MNHEY and CDR2 is SVGAGI. With V trimmed by 5 bases and J by 4 bases, 6 bases remained unmatched. Here the CDR3 reads CASSPTGDADTQYF. The CDR3 DNA follows: TGTGCCAGCAGTCCTACAGGGGATGCAGATACGCAGTATTTT.

The V and J genes are TRBV3-1 (or the pseudogene TRBV3-2) and TRBJ2-3; weak D call: TRBD1 (6 bases). CDR1 is LGHDT and CDR2 is YNNKEL in the germline V gene (reference sequence). V dropped 6 bases and J dropped 1 base, with 11 bases sitting between them. This CDR3 spans 14 amino acids. The CDR3 protein is CASSPRQGTDTQYF. The CDR3 DNA reads TGTGCCAGCAGTCCCCGACAGGGCACAGATACGCAGTATTTT.

Written as DNA, the CDR3 is TGCAGCGTTGAGGGGGACACCTACGAGCAGTACTTC. Translating it yields CSVEGDTYEQYF. This chain joins TRBV29-1 and TRBJ2-7; D possibly corresponds to TRBD1 (6 bases). With 3 bases removed from V and 2 bases from J, the gap between germline ends came to 8 bases. The CDR3 has 12 residues. Germline CDR1 SQVTM, CDR2 ANQGSEA.